This is a list of T cell receptor beta chains from one sample in a study of naive and memory T cell subsets. From the UMI-ligation and nested PCR reads, TCRdb called clonotypes with MiXCR, one entry per CDR3 protein. The table includes 15,000 to 20,000 distinct CDR3 sequences, 8.5% to 10% detected once. The sample was skin, taken from a tuberculin skin test site. All receptors derive from an adult in good health. Both conserved end residues are part of each CDR3.

CDR3aa | j_gene | v_gene
CASSTGTANTEAFF | TRBJ1-1 | TRBV7-2
CASRWGTEGPLGPQHF | TRBJ1-5 | TRBV19
CASSTGTGNSYEQYF | TRBJ2-7 | TRBV19
CASSVGVQGSTGELFF | TRBJ2-2 | TRBV9
CASSLVLAGTNTGELFF | TRBJ2-2 | TRBV5-1
CASSQPRFPGLAGQETQYF | TRBJ2-5 | TRBV14
CASSLAGAGGNEQFF | TRBJ2-1 | TRBV7-2
CSASRPAGGSDTQYF | TRBJ2-3 | TRBV20-1
CASSQSLRQPQHF | TRBJ1-5 | TRBV3-1
CASSLTGIRTSGTDTQYF | TRBJ2-3 | TRBV28
CASSYSIYRNTEAFF | TRBJ1-1 | TRBV6-5
CASSYPPYEQYF | TRBJ2-7 | TRBV6-2/TRBV6-3
CSVYSPRAAEAFF | TRBJ1-1 | TRBV29-1
CATSRDLAGENEQFF | TRBJ2-1 | TRBV15
CASSLEGPKQYF | TRBJ2-7 | TRBV7-2
CSAGLSGTGANVLTF | TRBJ2-6 | TRBV20-1
CSAHDRGIGNTIYF | TRBJ1-3 | TRBV20-1
CSGGQGAYEQYF | TRBJ2-7 | TRBV29-1
CSARGLQLSHWYNSPLHF | TRBJ1-6 | TRBV20-1
CASSVGGTSYEQYF | TRBJ2-7 | TRBV6-5
CSVQTEGNQPQHF | TRBJ1-5 | TRBV29-1
CSVRRSLTGDTEAFF | TRBJ1-1 | TRBV29-1
CAIRDSSGNTIYF | TRBJ1-3 | TRBV10-3
CASSNPRLATGLSRDTGELFF | TRBJ2-2 | TRBV19
CASSPSGRGQYTEAFF | TRBJ1-1 | TRBV14
CSDRVGRNMNTEAFF | TRBJ1-1 | TRBV29-1
CSVHLTDAGTDTQYF | TRBJ2-3 | TRBV20-1
CASGPGTGGPYEQYF | TRBJ2-7 | TRBV12-5
CASSFGQNQPQHF | TRBJ1-5 | TRBV28
CASSLAGTGTVNEQFF | TRBJ2-1 | TRBV7-9
CSVGGLAGNEQYF | TRBJ2-7 | TRBV20-1
CASSFGANEQFF | TRBJ2-1 | TRBV27
CASSPPDSYEQYF | TRBJ2-7 | TRBV5-1
CAISEIRDYNEQFF | TRBJ2-1 | TRBV10-3
CATSDSDTSGPSSYEQYF | TRBJ2-7 | TRBV24-1
CASSQDGTPTAGGYNEQFF | TRBJ2-1 | TRBV4-1
CASSRGYEQYF | TRBJ2-7 | TRBV18
CASSLRERLAGVGTGELFF | TRBJ2-2 | TRBV7-3
CASSQEGRLNYGDTF | TRBJ1-2 | TRBV4-1
CASKGGTDTQYF | TRBJ2-3 | TRBV10-2
CASSFGQGVYNEQFF | TRBJ2-1 | TRBV7-9
CASSQGLAGSYTF | TRBJ1-2 | TRBV4-3
CASSPWGLRGWNEQFF | TRBJ2-1 | TRBV27
CASSLSSSWQNYNSPLHF | TRBJ1-6 | TRBV5-6
CASSGNTVGLF | TRBJ1-6 | TRBV2
CAISEVQSPNTGELFF | TRBJ2-2 | TRBV10-3
CASSYLRKGRNYEQYF | TRBJ2-7 | TRBV6-6
CASSSTGTGLNFQETQYF | TRBJ2-5 | TRBV7-6
CAIRETETNTEAFF | TRBJ1-1 | TRBV10-3
CASSLEAGAGELFF | TRBJ2-2 | TRBV7-6
CASSPDRGGYEQYF | TRBJ2-7 | TRBV18
CASSPGGGATGELFF | TRBJ2-2 | TRBV6-5
CASSLETGSYEQYF | TRBJ2-7 | TRBV28